One and the same sample provided the 14 T cell receptor beta chains below, sequenced in a study of shared clonotypes between healthy human individuals. TCRdb's copy holds only in-frame clones and misses some; the assay was immunoSEQ multiplex PCR. The sample holds fewer than 100,000 clones, roughly two thirds seen once. The sample comprised memory CD8+ T cells sorted from blood. As to subset: CD45RO+ cells pooled with CCR7-negative TemRA cells. The receptors derive from a young man in good health.

This chain uses TRBV10-3 with TRBJ2-7; D is unclear. Trimming stripped 6 bases from V and 6 bases from J, with 21 bases between. The CDR3 has 15 amino acids. Germline V gene data show CDR1 as ENHRY and CDR2 as SYGVKD. CDR3 nucleotide sequence: TGTGCCATCAGCGAAACAAACAGAGTCCCCTTCGAGCAGTACTTC. Translating it yields CAISETNRVPFEQYF.

Worth noting for this clone: Other DNA sequences in the sample encode the same CDR3. This chain joins TRBV28 and TRBJ1-2; D gene ambiguous. Trimming cost V 5 bases and J 2 bases, with 3 bases left between them. The CDR3 runs to 11 residues. CDR1 and CDR2 from the germline V gene are MDHEN and SYDVKM. CDR3 amino acids: CASSLNYGYTF. The DNA for the CDR3 is TGTGCCAGCAGTCTGAACTATGGCTACACCTTC.

The gene calls are TRBV23-1 and TRBJ2-2, with TRBD2 matching over 14 bases. TRBV23-1 is annotated as an ORF whose role is uncertain. V shed 8 bases, J shed 3 bases, and the junction held 8 bases outside the gene matches. This CDR3 region has 17 residues. The CDR3 DNA follows: TGCGCCAGCGGACGACTAGCGGGAGGGGAGGACACCGGGGAGCTGTTTTTT. It codes for CASGRLAGGEDTGELFF.

There are many counts of this clone. The rearrangement joins TRBV10-2 to TRBJ1-2, with TRBD1 matching 7 bases. The germline gives CDR1 WSHSY, CDR2 SAAADI. V lost 6 bases to trimming and J lost 4 bases; unmatched junction nucleotides: 5. The CDR3 covers 13 residues. CDR3 residues: CASSRDSGYGYTF. The CDR3 coding sequence is TGCGCCAGCAGCCGGGACAGCGGCTATGGCTACACCTTC.

This clone was recorded once. This chain links TRBV6-1 with TRBJ2-7, with a possible D match to TRBD2 (6 bases). Trimming pared 5 bases from V and 1 base from J, leaving 12 bases between. This CDR3 region has 14 residues. Per the germline V gene, CDR1 is MNHNS and CDR2 is SASEGT. In DNA form, the CDR3 reads TGTGCCAGCAGTTGGGGCGGGAAATCCTACGAGCAGTACTTC. As protein: CASSWGGKSYEQYF.

This clone was counted only a few times. The chain uses TRBV5-5 and TRBJ2-3; D is ambiguous. This CDR3 has 14 residues. Germline lookup yields CDR1 SGHKS and CDR2 YYEKEE (reference sequence). V lost 1 base and J lost 2, with 8 bases in between. The chain's CDR3 is CASSLIEATDTQYF. The CDR3 DNA reads TGTGCCAGCAGCTTGATCGAGGCCACAGATACGCAGTATTTT.

This clone has at least ten counts. Within the sample, other DNA sequences also encode this same CDR3. The chain employs TRBV6-1 and TRBJ2-3; TRBD2 agrees at 12 bases. Germline V lookup: CDR1 MNHNS, CDR2 SASEGT. The CDR3 has 14 amino acids. V shed 4 bases and J 4 bases; nucleotides not matched to a gene: 0. CDR3 residues: CASSGLAGADTQYF. The CDR3 nucleotides are TGTGCCAGCAGTGGACTAGCGGGAGCAGATACGCAGTATTTT.

In its sample, this clone was seen many times. This chain joins TRBV28 and TRBJ1-5, with 8 bases aligning to TRBD1. CDR3 length: 13 amino acids. Germline V gene lookup returns CDR1 MDHEN and CDR2 SYDVKM. V lost 10 bases and J lost 7; bases outside the gene matches: 9. The CDR3 DNA sequence: TGTGCCACCCGACAGGGGCGGGGGCAGCCCCAGCATTTT. Its protein is CATRQGRGQPQHF.

As to this clone: Possible read error: a much larger clone is one base away. Other DNA variants within this sample encode the same CDR3. The chain uses TRBV5-5 and TRBJ1-1; D gene uncertain. Germline V gene lookup returns CDR1 SGHKS and CDR2 YYEKEE (reference sequence). The CDR3 consists of 13 residues. V was pared by 2 bases and J by 1 base, with 6 bases between. The CDR3 is CASSLSENTEAFF. CDR3 in DNA: TGTGCCAGCAGCTTATCGGAGAACACTGAAGCTTTCTTT. Full variable domain (missing parts from reference TRBV5-5 and TRBJ1-1): DAGVTQSPTHLIKTRGQQVTLRCSPISGHKSVSWYQQVLGQGPQFIFQYYEKEERGRGNFPDRFSARQFPNYSSELNVNALLLGDSALYLCASSLSENTEAFFGQGTRLTVV.

This clone has ten or more counts. CDR3: CASGLDGPYEQYF. As DNA, the CDR3 is TGTGCTAGTGGTTTGGACGGTCCCTACGAGCAGTACTTC. The chain joins TRBV12-5 to TRBJ2-7; D ambiguous. The germline gives CDR1 LGHNT, CDR2 FRNRAP. CDR3 length: 13 amino acids. The germline V and J ends were trimmed by 1 base and 2 bases, with 6 bases remaining between them.

The chain is built from TRBV7-2 and TRBJ2-7, with TRBD2 matching over 8 bases. Looked up from germline, CDR1 is SGHTA and CDR2 is FQGNSA. V lost 8 bases, J lost 5 bases, and 11 bases stayed unmatched. This CDR3 region has 14 residues. The CDR3 spells CASARRGGGHEQYF. DNA for the CDR3: TGTGCCAGCGCCCGTCGGGGGGGTGGTCACGAGCAGTACTTC.

Comments on this clone: A far larger clone is one base from this, pointing to a likely read error. This chain joins TRBV11-1 and TRBJ1-1, with D unresolved. CDR3 length: 12 amino acids. Trimming left V 5 bases short and J 4 bases short, with 8 bases between. In germline, CDR1 is SGHAT, CDR2 FQDESV (reference sequence). The CDR3 DNA reads as TGTGCCAGCAGCCTATTCTCCACTGAAGCTTTCTTT. The encoded protein is CASSLFSTEAFF.

The V and J genes are TRBV19 and TRBJ1-1, with unresolved D. This CDR3 has 13 amino acids. The V end lost 3 bases, the J end lost 6 bases, and 11 bases lay between the germline ends. Per the germline V gene, CDR1 is LNHDA and CDR2 is SQIVND (reference sequence). The CDR3 here is CASSIQDIAEAFF. The CDR3 DNA is TGTGCCAGTAGTATCCAAGACATAGCTGAAGCTTTCTTT.

V gene TRBV27 combines with J gene TRBJ2-7; tentatively, D is TRBD1 (6 bases). CDR3 size: 14 residues. The V and J ends lost 6 bases and 3 bases respectively, with 15 bases between them. Germline CDR1 MNHEY, CDR2 SMNVEV (reference sequence). In DNA form, the CDR3 reads TGTGCCAGCAGCCTTGACAGGTCCAACTACGAGCAGTACTTC. It is translated as CASSLDRSNYEQYF.